The 25 T cell receptor beta chains below all came from one sample that was sequenced in a study of vaccination and CD4 T cells after COVID-19. Treatment reported: roughly ten-day PBMC culture with coronavirus spike peptide pools or control peptides (ViraFEST assay). Harvesting of the unexposed donor's CD4+ T cells predated the COVID-19 pandemic (2011-2018). Their specific antigens are unknown. Oncomine TCR Beta short-read sequencing was applied to DNA from cultured CD4+ T cells. Investigators obtained genomic DNA by extraction from cultured CD4+ T cells. One entry per CDR3 protein results from TCRdb running MiXCR on the PCR reads. This table holds over 6,000 distinct CDR3 sequences, around 30% found once. Source material: CD4+ T cells from blood, cultured in vitro. Receptor source: a human donor in good health.

This clonotype was seen more than once but under ten times. The chain combines TRBV7-9 with TRBJ2-5; no definite D call. V was clipped by 1 base and J by 5 bases, with 5 bases between them. The CDR3 is 12 amino acids. Germline values: CDR1 SEHNR, CDR2 FQNEAQ (reference sequence). The CDR3 DNA reads TGTGCCAGCAGCTTAGTCGCGGAGACCCAGTACTTC. Its translation: CASSLVAETQYF.

In this sample, this clonotype turned up a few times. This sequence joins TRBV7-2 and TRBJ2-1; 9 bases line up with TRBD2. The V gene end was trimmed by 4 bases and the J gene end by 3 bases; junction bases not matched to a gene: 16. Per the germline V gene, CDR1 is SGHTA and CDR2 is FQGNSA. The CDR3 contains 19 residues. As DNA, the CDR3 is TGTGCCAGCAGCTCCCAAAGTCGGAGCGGGAGGCCATACTACAATGAGCAGTTCTTC. This codes for CASSSQSRSGRPYYNEQFF.

The chain carries TRBV20-1 and TRBJ1-1; D is possibly TRBD1 (5 bases). The CDR3 has 12 amino acids. Deletions cut 6 bases from V and 4 bases from J, with 12 bases between. Per germline, CDR1 DFQATT and CDR2 SNEGSKA (reference sequence). CDR3 residues: CSARWGSTEAFF. CDR3 DNA: TGCAGTGCCCGGTGGGGGAGCACTGAAGCTTTCTTT.

The chain joins TRBV7-3 to TRBJ1-1; D unclear. This CDR3 is 12 amino acids long. The germline V gene has CDR1 SGHTA and CDR2 FQGTGA. Trimming cost V 6 bases and J 3 bases, with 8 bases left between them. The DNA for the CDR3 is TGTGCCAGCAGGCGGGAGGACACTGAAGCTTTCTTT. Encoded protein: CASRREDTEAFF.

The CDR3: CASRHRTGGAKTQYF. CDR3 DNA: TGTGCCAGCAGGCACCGCACAGGGGGCGCGAAGACCCAGTACTTC. The rearrangement joins TRBV28 to TRBJ2-5; TRBD1 agrees at 9 bases. V gave up 6 bases and J gave up 6 bases; unmatched junction bases: 11. The CDR3 loop spans 15 amino acids. Germline-derived CDR1 and CDR2 are MDHEN and SYDVKM.

The chain employs TRBV10-3 and TRBJ1-2; the D is unclear. Germline loops: CDR1 ENHRY, CDR2 SYGVKD. The V and J ends lost 9 bases and 5 bases respectively, with 10 bases between them. CDR3 size: 11 residues. The CDR3 nucleotides read TGTGCCATGTATGCCGGGTATGGCTACACCTTC. It yields the protein CAMYAGYGYTF.

This chain links TRBV7-2 with TRBJ2-5, with D hard to call. Germline CDR1 SGHTA, CDR2 FQGNSA. This CDR3 has 14 amino acids. The ends were cut back, 3 bases at V and 1 base at J, with 9 bases in the middle. Here the CDR3 DNA reads TGTGCCAGCAGCTTGGGCGGATCCCAAGAGACCCAGTACTTC. The encoded protein is CASSLGGSQETQYF.

The gene calls are TRBV19 and TRBJ1-5; TRBD1 aligns across 9 bases. Germline V CDR1 and CDR2: LNHDA, SQIVND (reference sequence). This CDR3 has 15 residues. J gave up 5 bases and V 6 bases, and 8 bases lay outside the gene matches. The CDR3 sequence: CASSRDRVGYQPQHF. The CDR3 region has the DNA TGTGCCAGTAGCCGGGACAGGGTCGGGTATCAGCCCCAGCATTTT.

The chain couples TRBV10-3 to TRBJ1-1; D gene uncertain. CDR3 size: 13 residues. Trimming cost V 9 bases and J 1 base, with 12 bases left between them. Germline V gene sequence: CDR1 ENHRY, CDR2 SYGVKD. The DNA of the CDR3 is TGTGCCATAGCTGCATTTGAGAACACTGAAGCTTTCTTT. Residues: CAIAAFENTEAFF.

This clonotype counts as medium-sized. The chain employs TRBV7-2 and TRBJ1-2; 7 nucleotides agree with TRBD1. In germline, CDR1 is SGHTA, CDR2 FQGNSA. J gave up 13 bases and V 5 bases, and 7 bases lay outside the gene matches. The CDR3 is 11 amino acids. The CDR3 loop is CASSQGQAFTF. Written as DNA, the CDR3 is TGTGCCAGCAGCCAAGGACAGGCCTTCACCTTC.

V is TRBV10-3 and J is TRBJ2-3; 7 bases fit TRBD2. V lost 4 bases to trimming and J lost 6 bases; unmatched junction nucleotides: 7. CDR1 and CDR2 (germline): ENHRY, SYGVKD. This CDR3 has 14 residues. CDR3 sequence reads: CAISGSGTSDTQYF. CDR3 sequence (DNA): TGTGCCATCAGTGGAAGCGGGACTTCGGATACGCAGTATTTT.

This clonotype is termed medium-sized. This chain links TRBV20-1 with TRBJ1-1; no reliable D call. The V gene lost 3 bases and the J gene lost 8 bases, with 13 bases spanning the gap. Germline V gene lookup returns CDR1 DFQATT and CDR2 SNEGSKA (reference sequence). The CDR3 spans 12 residues. CDR3: CSASPNGREAFF. DNA for the CDR3: TGCAGTGCTAGCCCAAATGGGAGGGAAGCTTTCTTT.

The chain employs TRBV5-4 and TRBJ1-2, with D maybe TRBD1 (6 bases). Germline CDR1 SGHNT, CDR2 YYREEE (reference sequence). The V and J ends lost 4 bases and 8 bases respectively, with 15 bases between them. The length of the CDR3 is 13 residues. The CDR3 here is CASSPVQGRGYTF. The DNA for the CDR3 is TGTGCCAGCAGCCCCGTCCAGGGGAGAGGCTACACCTTC. The full variable domain, completed using reference TRBV5-4 and TRBJ1-2, is ETGVTQSPTHLIKTRGQQVTLRCSSQSGHNTVSWYQQALGQGPQFIFQYYREEENGRGNFPPRFSGLQFPNYSSELNVNALELDDSALYLCASSPVQGRGYTFGSGTRLTVV.

The rearrangement links TRBV27 to TRBJ2-3; 10 nucleotides agree with TRBD2. The CDR3 sequence is 16 residues long. From germline, CDR1 is MNHEY and CDR2 SMNVEV (reference sequence). J gave up 2 bases and V 4 bases, and 6 bases lay outside the gene matches. For the CDR3, the DNA is TGTGCCAGCAGTTCATGGACTAGCGGTTACACAGATACGCAGTATTTT. The encoded protein is CASSSWTSGYTDTQYF.

In its sample, this clonotype ranks as medium-sized. The chain has TRBV12-3 or TRBV12-4 and TRBJ1-2; D might be TRBD1 (5 bases). Trimming took 8 bases from V and 2 from J, leaving 12 bases between them. This CDR3 is 13 amino acids long. The CDR3 region has the DNA TGTGCCAGCTTGGTAGAGGGGAACTATGGCTACACCTTC. This sequence encodes CASLVEGNYGYTF.

This clonotype is medium-sized (0.01 to 0.1%) in the sample. V and J are TRBV15 and TRBJ1-1, with TRBD1 matching 8 bases. Trimming cost V 3 bases and J 1 base; bases outside gene matches: 10. The CDR3 has 17 residues. CDR1 and CDR2 (germline): LNHNV, YYDKDF (reference sequence). CDR3 DNA: TGTGCCACCAGCAGGCCAGGGGGCAGGGGCGGGAACACTGAAGCTTTCTTT. Protein sequence: CATSRPGGRGGNTEAFF.

This clonotype has a handful of counts. J is TRBJ1-1 and V is TRBV29-1; D ambiguous. The ends were cut back, 7 bases at V and 6 bases at J, with 15 bases in the middle. This CDR3 is 12 amino acids long. From germline, CDR1 is SQVTM and CDR2 ANQGSEA. The CDR3 protein is CSAGKGNAEAFF. Here the CDR3 DNA reads TGCAGCGCCGGTAAGGGTAACGCTGAAGCTTTCTTT.

A note on this clonotype: One junction end disagrees with the germline gene, perhaps due to a read error. The chain uses TRBV7-6 and TRBJ2-5; TRBD2 matches at 10 bases. The CDR3 is 15 residues long. Germline CDR1 reads SGHVS; CDR2 reads FNYEAQ. CDR3 in amino acids: CASSLDRTSGETQYF. CDR3 nucleotides: TGTGCTAGCAGCTTAGATAGGACTAGCGGAGAGACCCAGTACTTC.

The gene calls are TRBV28 and TRBJ1-1; 10 bases match TRBD1. The CDR3 spans 13 residues. V lost 6 bases to trimming and J lost 4 bases; unmatched junction nucleotides: 2. CDR1 and CDR2 (germline): MDHEN, SYDVKM. For the CDR3, the DNA is TGTGCCAGCAGGGGGGACAGGGGCACTGAAGCTTTCTTT. This translates into CASRGDRGTEAFF. The entire variable domain, with the rest obtained from reference TRBV28 and TRBJ1-1, is as follows: DVKVTQSSRYLVKRTGEKVFLECVQDMDHENMFWYRQDPGLGLRLIYFSYDVKMKEKGDIPEGYSVSREKKERFSLILESASTNQTSMYLCASRGDRGTEAFFGQGTRLTVV.

This clonotype was picked up one time. The chain carries TRBV28 and TRBJ1-5; D perhaps matches TRBD1 (5 bases). The germline CDR1 and CDR2 sequences are MDHEN and SYDVKM. Between the trimmed V and J ends, which lost 8 bases and 0 bases, there was a span of 20 bases. The CDR3 is made up of 17 amino acids. Here the CDR3 reads CASALFLGGDSNQPQHF. CDR3 nucleotides: TGTGCCAGCGCTTTATTTCTGGGGGGAGATAGCAATCAGCCCCAGCATTTT. The full variable domain, in which reference TRBV28 and TRBJ1-5 provide the parts outside the CDR3, is DVKVTQSSRYLVKRTGEKVFLECVQDMDHENMFWYRQDPGLGLRLIYFSYDVKMKEKGDIPEGYSVSREKKERFSLILESASTNQTSMYLCASALFLGGDSNQPQHFGDGTRLSIL.

This clonotype was picked up a small number of times. This rearrangement joins TRBV20-1 to TRBJ1-1; 8 bases agree with TRBD1. The CDR3 runs 14 residues. Germline V gene sequence: CDR1 DFQATT, CDR2 SNEGSKA (reference sequence). V trimming: 0 bases; J trimming: 7 bases; junction bases outside the gene matches: 7. CDR3 amino acids: CSARDPGGRVEAFF. CDR3 sequence (DNA): TGCAGTGCTAGAGATCCAGGGGGCCGTGTTGAAGCTTTCTTT.

This clonotype came up a few times. This chain connects TRBV28 to TRBJ1-2, with 9 bases aligning to TRBD1. The ends lost 6 bases at V and 4 bases at J; junction bases unmatched: 6. Germline-derived CDR1 and CDR2 are MDHEN and SYDVKM. CDR3 length: 14 residues. The CDR3 DNA reads TGTGCCAGCAGCGACAGGGGGATAAGCTATGGCTACACCTTC. Translating gives CASSDRGISYGYTF.

The chain employs TRBV10-3 and TRBJ2-1, with D perhaps TRBD1 or TRBD2 (5 bases each). The CDR3 runs 13 residues. CDR1 and CDR2 (germline): ENHRY, SYGVKD. Deletions cut 2 bases from V and 14 bases from J, with 16 bases between. This CDR3 is CAISELSSRGEFF. In nucleotides, the CDR3 is TGTGCCATCAGTGAGCTATCGTCCCGAGGGGAGTTCTTC.

By share, this clonotype ranks as medium-sized. V gene TRBV20-1 combines with J gene TRBJ1-5; D is perhaps TRBD1 (6 bases). Germline V gene lookup returns CDR1 DFQATT and CDR2 SNEGSKA (reference sequence). The CDR3 is 16 amino acids. The V gene lost 6 bases and the J gene lost 0 bases, with 18 bases spanning the gap. The CDR3 bases are TGCAGTGCCCGGGGGCAGGGGCTTTATAGCAATCAGCCCCAGCATTTT. This translates into CSARGQGLYSNQPQHF.

The chain uses TRBV19 and TRBJ1-5; weak D call: TRBD1 (5 bases). V gave up 3 bases and J gave up 3 bases, with 6 bases separating them. From germline, CDR1 is LNHDA and CDR2 SQIVND (reference sequence). This CDR3 spans 13 amino acids. The DNA of the CDR3 is TGTGCCAGTAGTATCGGGACCAATCAGCCCCAGCATTTT. Its translation: CASSIGTNQPQHF.